These 20 T cell receptor beta chains came from one sample sequenced in a study of blood T cell repertoires in COVID-19. Measured with immunoSEQ multiplex PCR; TCRdb has only the in-frame clones, and not every one. Among about 250,000 clones listed, around 82% were seen once. The sequencing sample was made of peripheral blood. The source of these receptors is a man of 80 years or more with acute or convalescent COVID-19.

The chain carries TRBV5-1 and TRBJ2-7; 10 bases are shared with TRBD1. V shed 4 bases, J shed 6 bases, and the junction held 7 bases outside the gene matches. This CDR3 spans 14 amino acids. Germline V gene sequence: CDR1 SGHRS, CDR2 YFSETQ. The CDR3 spells CASSPRQGAGEQYF. In DNA form, the CDR3 reads TGCGCCAGCAGCCCACGACAGGGGGCGGGCGAGCAGTACTTC.

This chain links TRBV6-5 with TRBJ2-1, with TRBD2 matching 13 bases. Unmatched junction bases numbered 4, after V lost 6 bases and J lost 5 bases. The CDR3 covers 15 residues. Per germline, CDR1 MNHEY and CDR2 SVGAGI. CDR3 sequence reads: CASSWTSGGHNEQFF. For the CDR3, the DNA is TGTGCCAGCAGCTGGACTAGCGGGGGCCACAATGAGCAGTTCTTC.

The chain recombines TRBV30 with TRBJ1-6, with 8 nucleotides matching TRBD1. This CDR3 has 12 amino acids. The germline gives CDR1 GTSNPN, CDR2 SVGIG (reference sequence). With 8 bases clipped from V and 14 bases from J, the junction kept 11 bases outside the gene matches. CDR3 sequence: CANGQGKSSLHF. As DNA, the CDR3 is TGTGCCAACGGACAGGGTAAAAGTTCCCTCCACTTT.

V and J are TRBV7-8 and TRBJ1-6; TRBD1 agrees at 11 bases. The CDR3 consists of 15 residues. V gave up 4 bases and J gave up 6 bases; unmatched junction bases: 2. Germline CDR1 and CDR2: SGHVS and FQNEAQ. CDR3 in DNA: TGTGCCAGCAGCTACGGACAGGGGGCTAATTCACCCCTCCACTTT. It is translated as CASSYGQGANSPLHF. Full variable domain (remainder filled in from reference TRBV7-8 and TRBJ1-6): GAGVSQSPRYKVAKRGQDVALRCDPISGHVSLFWYQQALGQGPEFLTYFQNEAQLDKSGLPSDRFFAERPEGSVSTLKIQRTQQEDSAVYLCASSYGQGANSPLHFGNGTRLTVT.

The V call is TRBV5-6, the J call TRBJ2-7; D may be TRBD2 (5 bases). Germline CDR1 SGHDT, CDR2 YYEEEE. This CDR3 is built from 14 residues. V gave up 3 bases and J gave up 0 bases, with 10 bases separating them. CDR3 DNA: TGTGCCAGCAGCTACAACCGGGGCTCCTACGAGCAGTACTTC. Translating gives CASSYNRGSYEQYF.

The chain joins TRBV3-1 (or the pseudogene TRBV3-2) to TRBJ1-2; D is undetermined. CDR3 length: 12 residues. CDR1 is LGHDT and CDR2 is YNNKEL in the germline V gene (reference sequence). V shed 4 bases and J shed 6 bases, with 9 bases lying between them. The CDR3 reads CASSRVRDGYTF. CDR3 sequence (DNA): TGTGCCAGCAGCCGAGTGAGGGATGGCTACACCTTC.

The table lists this clone with a count of one. The rearrangement joins TRBV5-4 to TRBJ2-5, with TRBD1 identical over 8 bases. CDR1 and CDR2 (germline): SGHNT, YYREEE (reference sequence). The CDR3 loop spans 16 amino acids. V was pared by 1 base and J by 5 bases, with 10 bases of the junction left unmatched. The CDR3 DNA follows: TGTGCCAGCAGCTTGCAGGACAGGGCGTCGCGGGAGACCCAGTACTTC. This encodes CASSLQDRASRETQYF.

The chain joins TRBV24-1 to TRBJ2-7; 12 bases align to TRBD2. V shed 4 bases, J shed 5 bases, and the junction held 8 bases outside the gene matches. The CDR3 length is 16 residues. Germline CDR1 KGHDR, CDR2 SFDVKD. The CDR3 reads CATSDPATSGSNEQYF. The DNA for the CDR3 is TGTGCCACCAGTGACCCCGCGACTAGCGGGAGCAACGAGCAGTACTTC.

This clone was counted only a few times. The gene calls are TRBV28 and TRBJ2-6; D call uncertain. The germline V and J ends were trimmed by 6 bases and 2 bases, with 8 bases remaining between them. The CDR3 is made up of 14 amino acids. Germline V gene lookup returns CDR1 MDHEN and CDR2 SYDVKM. CDR3 amino acids: CASRSSAGANVLTF. In DNA, the CDR3 is TGTGCCAGCAGGAGTTCTGCTGGGGCCAACGTCCTGACTTTC.

This clone was seen a few times. V is TRBV7-2 and J is TRBJ1-4; D is perhaps TRBD1 (5 bases). The germline gives CDR1 SGHTA, CDR2 FQGNSA. V was cut by 1 base and J by 8 bases, with 14 bases left in between. The CDR3 loop spans 15 amino acids. The CDR3 DNA sequence: TGTGCCAGCAGCTTAGGAGGAGGGGTTGGAGAAAAACTGTTTTTT. It specifies CASSLGGGVGEKLFF.

The chain is built from TRBV27 and TRBJ2-3; weak D call: TRBD1 (6 bases). This CDR3 has 14 amino acids. The germline CDR1 and CDR2 sequences are MNHEY and SMNVEV (reference sequence). Trimming took 2 bases from V and 4 from J, leaving 10 bases between them. The CDR3 nucleotides are TGTGCCAGCAGTTTAGACAGGTTTGCAGATACGCAGTATTTT. Encoded protein: CASSLDRFADTQYF.

A single count supports this clone. This chain connects TRBV6-1 to TRBJ1-1; 8 bases align to TRBD1. Germline V gene sequence: CDR1 MNHNS, CDR2 SASEGT. This CDR3 region has 14 residues. The V gene end was trimmed by 3 bases and the J gene end by 3 bases; junction bases not matched to a gene: 3. The CDR3, as DNA: TGTGCCAGCAGTGATGGACAGGGCCACACTGAAGCTTTCTTT. Translation gives CASSDGQGHTEAFF.

This CDR3 reads CASSFLGGYEQYF. The DNA for the CDR3 is TGTGCCAGCAGCTTCCTCGGCGGATACGAGCAGTACTTC. The chain employs TRBV13 and TRBJ2-7; no definite D call. Germline V CDR1 and CDR2: PRHDT, FYEKMQ (reference sequence). CDR3 length equals 13 residues. V was pared by 3 bases and J by 4 bases, with 10 bases between.

The chain couples TRBV6-6 to TRBJ2-2; no firm D call. The V and J ends lost 6 bases and 6 bases respectively, with 14 bases between them. The CDR3 has 14 amino acids. Germline-derived CDR1 and CDR2 are MNHNY and SVGAGI (reference sequence). The CDR3 DNA is TGTGCCAGCAGCGTAGTTGGTATAGCCGGGGAGCTGTTTTTT. This codes for CASSVVGIAGELFF.

This chain links TRBV5-1 with TRBJ2-7; 7 bases are a match to TRBD2. The J segment lost 3 bases and the V segment lost 2 bases, leaving 5 bases of the junction unmatched. CDR3 size: 14 residues. In germline, CDR1 is SGHRS, CDR2 YFSETQ. CDR3 DNA: TGCGCCAGCAGCTTAGCGGGGACCAACTACGAGCAGTACTTC. It is translated as CASSLAGTNYEQYF.

The chain combines TRBV24-1 with TRBJ2-5, with 8 positions matching TRBD2. The CDR3 length is 15 residues. V was pared by 4 bases and J by 5 bases, with 8 bases of the junction left unmatched. Germline-derived CDR1 and CDR2 are KGHDR and SFDVKD. In DNA form, the CDR3 reads TGTGCCACCAGTGAACGGACGGGAGGGCCGGAGACCCAGTACTTC. This encodes CATSERTGGPETQYF.

The chain couples TRBV12-3 or TRBV12-4 to TRBJ1-5; TRBD1 matches at 7 bases. The CDR3 has 13 amino acids. The V segment lost 6 bases and the J segment 6 bases; nucleotides outside the gene matches: 5. DNA of the CDR3: TGTGCCAGCAGCACAGGGGCAAGTCAGCCCCAGCATTTT. It is translated as CASSTGASQPQHF.

J is TRBJ1-1 and V is TRBV19; 9 nucleotides agree with TRBD1. The CDR3 consists of 16 residues. Germline assignment: CDR1 LNHDA and CDR2 SQIVND (reference sequence). Germline trimming cut 9 bases from V and 0 bases from J; bases unmatched to any gene: 11. Here the CDR3 reads CASLPRTGDMNTEAFF. As DNA, the CDR3 is TGTGCCAGCCTCCCCAGGACAGGGGATATGAACACTGAAGCTTTCTTT.

The rearrangement uses TRBV5-1 and TRBJ1-1, with 8 bases aligning to TRBD1. Looked up from germline, CDR1 is SGHRS and CDR2 is YFSETQ. This CDR3 has 15 amino acids. The ends lost 5 bases at V and 0 bases at J; junction bases unmatched: 6. CDR3 in amino acids: CASSGQGGMNTEAFF. The CDR3 bases are TGCGCCAGCAGTGGACAGGGCGGGATGAACACTGAAGCTTTCTTT. The variable domain in full, with the rest retrieved from reference TRBV5-1 and TRBJ1-1, is KAGVTQTPRYLIKTRGQQVTLSCSPISGHRSVSWYQQTPGQGLQFLFEYFSETQRNKGNFPGRFSGRQFSNSRSEMNVSTLELGDSALYLCASSGQGGMNTEAFFGQGTRLTVV.

The chain joins TRBV11-2 to TRBJ2-1; TRBD2 matches at 7 bases. Germline V gene sequence: CDR1 SGHAT, CDR2 FQNNGV. The CDR3 runs 14 residues. With 7 bases clipped from V and 9 bases from J, the junction kept 12 bases outside the gene matches. The CDR3 sequence: CASIPISGIGEQFF. In DNA, the CDR3 is TGTGCCAGCATCCCCATCAGCGGGATAGGTGAGCAGTTCTTC.